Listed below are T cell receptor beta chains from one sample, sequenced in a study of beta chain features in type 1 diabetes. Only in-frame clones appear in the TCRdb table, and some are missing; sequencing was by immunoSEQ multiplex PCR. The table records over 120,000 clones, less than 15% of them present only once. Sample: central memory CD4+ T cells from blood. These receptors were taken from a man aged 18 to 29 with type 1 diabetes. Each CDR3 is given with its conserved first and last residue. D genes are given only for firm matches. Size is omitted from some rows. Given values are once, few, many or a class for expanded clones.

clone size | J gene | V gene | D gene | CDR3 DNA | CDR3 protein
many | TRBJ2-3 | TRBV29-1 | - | TGCAGCGTTGAATCGGCGACAGATACGCAGTATTTT | CSVESATDTQYF
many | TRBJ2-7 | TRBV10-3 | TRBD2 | TGTGCCATCGGCCCGGGAGGTGTCACCTCCGAGCAGTACTTC | CAIGPGGVTSEQYF
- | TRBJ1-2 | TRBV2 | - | TGTGCCAGCAGTGAAGCGAAGGGGGGATTAAACTATGGCTACACCTTC | CASSEAKGGLNYGYTF
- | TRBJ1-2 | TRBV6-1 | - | TGTGCCAGCAGTGATATATCAGGGCACTATGGCTACACCTTC | CASSDISGHYGYTF
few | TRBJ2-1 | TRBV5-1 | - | TGCGCCAGCAGCACCCAGGGGCTATCCTACAATGAGCAGTTCTTC | CASSTQGLSYNEQFF
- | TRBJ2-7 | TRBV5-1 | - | TGCGCCAGCAGCGTACCATCCTACGAGCAGTACTTC | CASSVPSYEQYF
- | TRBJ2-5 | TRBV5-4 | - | TGTGCCAGCAGCTTCACCGGGCACGAGGAGACCCAGTACTTC | CASSFTGHEETQYF
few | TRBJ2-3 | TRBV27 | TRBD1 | TGTGCCAGCAGTCCTTACCAGCAGGGGGCAGATACGCAGTATTTT | CASSPYQQGADTQYF
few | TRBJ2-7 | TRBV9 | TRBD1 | TGTGCCAGCAGCGTAGAGGGGACAGGGGCAAACCCCCAGTACTTC | CASSVEGTGANPQYF
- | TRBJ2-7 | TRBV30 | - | TGTGCCTGGAGTATGGCAGGGAACGAGCAGTACTTC | CAWSMAGNEQYF
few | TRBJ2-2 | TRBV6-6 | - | TGTGCCAGCAGTTACTTCCCCGGGGGAGGCACCGGGGAGCTGTTTTTT | CASSYFPGGGTGELFF
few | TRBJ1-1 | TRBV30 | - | TGTGCCTGGAGCGGGCAGTTCGAAGCTTTCTTT | CAWSGQFEAFF
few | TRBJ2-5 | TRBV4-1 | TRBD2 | TGCGCCAGCAGCCAAGGGGGGAGACTAGCGGGCGGGCAGTACTTC | CASSQGGRLAGGQYF
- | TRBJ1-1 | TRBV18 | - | TGTGCCAGCTCACCAAGAACTAGTTGGGACACTGAAGCTTTCTTT | CASSPRTSWDTEAFF
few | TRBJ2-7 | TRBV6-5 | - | TGTGCCAGCAGTTACAGCGGCGGTCAGAAGTACGAGCAGTACTTC | CASSYSGGQKYEQYF
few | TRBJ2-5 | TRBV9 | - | TGTGCCAGCAGCGTAGACGTCGGCCTTAGAGAAGAGACCCAGTACTTC | CASSVDVGLREETQYF
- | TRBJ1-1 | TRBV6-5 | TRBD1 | TGTGCCAGCAGTTTATCTGGACAGGGAGGCACTGAAGCTTTCTTT | CASSLSGQGGTEAFF
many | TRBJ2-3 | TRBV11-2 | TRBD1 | TGTGCCAGCAGCTTAGCCCGGACAGGGGGCACAGATACGCAGTATTTT | CASSLARTGGTDTQYF
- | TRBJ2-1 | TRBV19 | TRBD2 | TGTGCCAGTAGAGGACTAGCGGGGGGCCTGTTCTTC | CASRGLAGGLFF
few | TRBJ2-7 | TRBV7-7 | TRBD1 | TGTGCTAGCAGCGAGACAGGGAAGGGCTACGAGCAGTACTTC | CASSETGKGYEQYF
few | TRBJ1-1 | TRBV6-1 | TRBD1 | TGTGCCAGCAGTCCGGACAGGTACACTGAAGCTTTCTTT | CASSPDRYTEAFF
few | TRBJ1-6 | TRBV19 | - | TGTGCCAGTAGTATGGAGAAAAACTCACCCCTCCACTTT | CASSMEKNSPLHF
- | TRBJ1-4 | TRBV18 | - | TGTGCCAGCTCGGCGGTGGGCACTAATGAAAAACTGTTTTTT | CASSAVGTNEKLFF
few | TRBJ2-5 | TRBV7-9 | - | TGTGCCAGCAGCTTTGGGAAAGAGACCCAGTACTTC | CASSFGKETQYF
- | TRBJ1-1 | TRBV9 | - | TGTGCCAGCAGCGTAGGAGACCTGAACACTGAAGCTTTCTTT | CASSVGDLNTEAFF
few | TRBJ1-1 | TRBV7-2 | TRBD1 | TGTGCCAGCAGACCTAACAGGGGAGCTGAAGCTTTCTTT | CASRPNRGAEAFF
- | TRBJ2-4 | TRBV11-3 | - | TGTGCCAGCAGCTTAGTTGGGGACACCAAATTCCTAGCCAAAAACATTCAGTACTTC | CASSLVGDTKFLAKNIQYF
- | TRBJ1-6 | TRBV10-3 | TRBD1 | TGTGCCATCAGTGCGGACAGGGGTGGTAATTCACCCCTCCACTTT | CAISADRGGNSPLHF
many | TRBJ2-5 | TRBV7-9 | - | TGTGCCAGCAGCCCCCAGGCGTCCCGGGGAGAGACCCAGTACTTC | CASSPQASRGETQYF
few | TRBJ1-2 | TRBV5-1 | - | TGCGCCAGCAGCAGTGAACAGGGTAGCTATGGCTACACCTTC | CASSSEQGSYGYTF
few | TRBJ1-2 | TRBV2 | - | TGTGCCAGCAGTGAAGAGGTTGGGTATCCCTATGGCTACACCTTC | CASSEEVGYPYGYTF
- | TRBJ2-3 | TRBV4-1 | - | TGTGCCAGCAGTGGAGGGGATGCAGATACGCAGTATTTT | CASSGGDADTQYF
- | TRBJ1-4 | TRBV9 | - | TGTGCCAGCAGCGTGGCTGCCATAAATGAAAAACTGTTTTTT | CASSVAAINEKLFF